The source of this TCR beta chain is a study of radiotherapy plus CTLA-4 blockade in lung cancer. Whole-study results and caveats: Blood TCR clones of tumor origin expanded after radiotherapy plus ipilimumab.

About this clone itself: The target antigen is unknown.

Data came from immunoSEQ multiplex PCR; TCRdb stores just in-frame clones and leaves some out. The sample has roughly 90,000 clones, 85% to 90% seen once; the top ten hold 4.5% to 6%. The CDR3 contains 14 residues. From germline, CDR1 is SGHNT and CDR2 YYREEE (reference sequence). V gave up 4 bases and J gave up 0 bases, with 11 bases separating them. CTLA-4 blockade using ipilimumab, together with focal radiation, was received by patients with chemo-refractory metastatic non-small-cell lung cancer. Sequenced material: peripheral blood, taken from a patient treated with radiotherapy plus ipilimumab. The source of this sequence is a human donor with non-small cell lung cancer that progressed on radiotherapy plus ipilimumab. This sequence joins TRBV5-4 and TRBJ2-7; a possible D gene is TRBD1 (5 bases). For the CDR3, the DNA is TGTGCCAGCAGCATAAGGGGCAGCTCCTACGAGCAGTACTTC. It yields the protein CASSIRGSSYEQYF.